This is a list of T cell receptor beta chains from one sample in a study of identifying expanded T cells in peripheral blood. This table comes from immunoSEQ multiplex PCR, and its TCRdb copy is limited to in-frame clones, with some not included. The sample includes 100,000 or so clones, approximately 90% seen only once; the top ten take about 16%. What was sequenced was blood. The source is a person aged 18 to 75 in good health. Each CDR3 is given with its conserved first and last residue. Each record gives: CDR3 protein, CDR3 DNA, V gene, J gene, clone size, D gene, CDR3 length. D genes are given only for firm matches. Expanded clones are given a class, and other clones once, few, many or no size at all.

CDR3: CATSRRLAGGQETQYF
DNA: TGTGCCACCAGCAGGAGACTAGCGGGGGGACAAGAGACCCAGTACTTC
V: TRBV15
J: TRBJ2-5
size: NA
D: TRBD2
length: 16

CDR3: CASSLWGNNEQFF
DNA: TGTGCCAGCAGCTTGTGGGGTAACAATGAGCAGTTCTTC
V: TRBV11-3
J: TRBJ2-1
size: NA
D: NA
length: 13

CDR3: CASSSLPIRDLNYGYTF
DNA: TGTGCCAGCAGTTCCCTTCCGATCAGGGACCTTAACTATGGCTACACCTTC
V: TRBV27
J: TRBJ1-2
size: NA
D: NA
length: 17

CDR3: CASSQQLSTDTQYF
DNA: TGTGCCAGCAGTCAACAGTTAAGCACAGATACGCAGTATTTT
V: TRBV28
J: TRBJ2-3
size: NA
D: NA
length: 14

CDR3: CASSRRSQSSYEQYF
DNA: TGTGCCAGCAGTCGACGCTCGCAGAGCTCCTACGAGCAGTACTTC
V: TRBV9
J: TRBJ2-7
size: NA
D: NA
length: 15

CDR3: CASSHFSGSDEQYF
DNA: TGTGCCAGCAGCCACTTTTCGGGGAGTGACGAGCAGTACTTC
V: TRBV4-2
J: TRBJ2-7
size: NA
D: NA
length: 14

CDR3: CASSLGGGADEQYF
DNA: TGTGCCAGCAGCTTGGGCGGGGGGGCCGACGAGCAGTACTTC
V: TRBV5-5
J: TRBJ2-7
size: NA
D: TRBD2
length: 14

CDR3: CASSTDRGVFGYTF
DNA: TGTGCCAGCAGTACGGACAGGGGGGTTTTCGGCTACACCTTC
V: TRBV6-5
J: TRBJ1-2
size: NA
D: TRBD1
length: 14

CDR3: CSGTGGYEQYF
DNA: TGTTCCGGGACAGGGGGCTACGAGCAGTACTTC
V: TRBV2
J: TRBJ2-7
size: NA
D: TRBD1
length: 11

CDR3: CASSTNWGPNQPQHF
DNA: TGTGCCAGCAGCACAAACTGGGGTCCCAATCAGCCCCAGCATTTT
V: TRBV6-1
J: TRBJ1-5
size: few
D: NA
length: 15

CDR3: CASSYSPGTSYEQYF
DNA: TGTGCCAGCAGTTACTCTCCAGGGACCTCCTACGAGCAGTACTTC
V: TRBV6-6
J: TRBJ2-7
size: NA
D: NA
length: 15

CDR3: CASSLGSLTGELFF
DNA: TGTGCCAGCAGCTTGGGGTCCCTTACCGGGGAGCTGTTTTTT
V: TRBV7-9
J: TRBJ2-2
size: NA
D: NA
length: 14

CDR3: CASSLGQVGTEAFF
DNA: TGTGCCAGCAGCCTTGGACAGGTGGGCACTGAAGCTTTCTTT
V: TRBV7-6
J: TRBJ1-1
size: NA
D: TRBD1
length: 14

CDR3: CASSSRTEQYF
DNA: TGTGCCAGCAGCTCCCGTACCGAGCAGTACTTC
V: TRBV7-2
J: TRBJ2-7
size: NA
D: NA
length: 11

CDR3: CASSLSPAVQETQYF
DNA: TGTGCCAGCAGCTTAAGTCCAGCGGTCCAAGAGACCCAGTACTTC
V: TRBV7-6
J: TRBJ2-5
size: NA
D: NA
length: 15

CDR3: CASSSYTSYEQYF
DNA: TGTGCCAGCAGCTCGTATACCTCCTACGAGCAGTACTTC
V: TRBV7-2
J: TRBJ2-7
size: NA
D: NA
length: 13

CDR3: CASSQEQWGSEEYF
DNA: TGTGCCAGCAGCCAAGAACAGTGGGGCAGCGAGGAGTACTTC
V: TRBV4-2
J: TRBJ2-7
size: NA
D: NA
length: 14

CDR3: CASSPGQGQETQYF
DNA: TGTGCCAGCAGTCCGGGACAGGGCCAAGAGACCCAGTACTTC
V: TRBV6-5
J: TRBJ2-5
size: NA
D: TRBD1
length: 14

CDR3: CAWSPFIRDENTGELFF
DNA: TGTGCCTGGAGTCCCTTCATCCGGGACGAGAACACCGGGGAGCTGTTTTTT
V: TRBV30
J: TRBJ2-2
size: NA
D: NA
length: 17

CDR3: CASGSGRQITDTQYF
DNA: TGTGCCAGCGGCAGCGGGAGACAAATCACAGATACGCAGTATTTT
V: TRBV2
J: TRBJ2-3
size: NA
D: TRBD2
length: 15

CDR3: CASSLDLRGSGEQYF
DNA: TGTGCCAGCAGCTTGGACCTGCGGGGGTCTGGCGAGCAGTACTTC
V: TRBV5-6
J: TRBJ2-7
size: NA
D: TRBD2
length: 15

CDR3: CASSPGTRVYLGANVLTF
DNA: TGTGCCAGCAGCCCCGGGACCAGGGTTTACCTCGGGGCCAACGTCCTGACTTTC
V: TRBV5-4
J: TRBJ2-6
size: NA
D: NA
length: 18

CDR3: CASSYGHYEQYF
DNA: TGTGCCAGCAGTTACGGGCACTACGAGCAGTACTTC
V: TRBV6-5
J: TRBJ2-7
size: NA
D: NA
length: 12

CDR3: CASSLEWKRNTIYF
DNA: TGCGCCAGCAGCTTGGAATGGAAACGAAACACCATATATTTT
V: TRBV5-1
J: TRBJ1-3
size: few
D: NA
length: 14

CDR3: CAWSAGGERKAFF
DNA: TGTGCCTGGAGCGCGGGGGGGGAACGGAAAGCTTTCTTT
V: TRBV30
J: TRBJ1-1
size: NA
D: NA
length: 13

CDR3: CASSSDSGFEKLFF
DNA: TGCGCCAGCAGCTCGGACAGTGGGTTTGAAAAACTGTTTTTT
V: TRBV5-1
J: TRBJ1-4
size: NA
D: NA
length: 14